This T cell receptor beta chain was sequenced for a study of control samples from healthy donors and cancer patients. The repertoire was sequenced with immunoSEQ multiplex PCR; TCRdb's copy has only in-frame clones and lacks some. This table holds 95,000 to 150,000 clones, approximately 88% found once. Trimming shortened V by 0 bases and J by 1 base, and 7 bases separated the two germline ends. This CDR3 is built from 14 residues. In germline, CDR1 is SGHKS, CDR2 YYEKEE (reference sequence). The chain uses TRBV5-5 and TRBJ1-1, with a tentative D call TRBD1 (5 bases). This clonotype originated in a man between 45 and 60 years old in good health. The sample was blood. CDR3 amino acids: CASSLAGPNTEAFF. The CDR3 nucleotides are TGTGCCAGCAGCTTGGCGGGGCCGAACACTGAAGCTTTCTTT.